Listed here are 9 T cell receptor beta chains from one sample, sequenced in a study of shared clonotypes between healthy human individuals. Assay: immunoSEQ multiplex PCR; the TCRdb copy retains only in-frame clones and omits some. This table holds 150,000 to 200,000 clones, roughly 70% found once. The sequencing input was memory CD4+ T cells sorted from blood. Specified subset: CD45RA-negative fraction. These receptors were obtained from a man aged 25-45 years in good health.

V and J are TRBV6-6 and TRBJ2-7; possibly TRBD1 for D (6 bases). Germline V gene sequence: CDR1 MNHNY, CDR2 SVGAGI (reference sequence). V lost 6 bases and J lost 4, with 10 bases in between. The CDR3 totals 12 residues. The CDR3 DNA sequence: TGTGCCAGCAGAGATCAGGGGTACGAGCAGTACTTC. Translating gives CASRDQGYEQYF.

V gene TRBV27 combines with J gene TRBJ2-7; tentatively, D is TRBD1 or TRBD2 (6 bases each). V was cut by 5 bases and J by 3 bases, with 20 bases left in between. The germline CDR1 and CDR2 sequences are MNHEY and SMNVEV (reference sequence). This CDR3 has 16 amino acids. The CDR3, as DNA: TGTGCCAGCAGTCCCGGACTCACAGGGACTCGCTACGAGCAGTACTTC. The encoded protein is CASSPGLTGTRYEQYF.

The chain uses TRBV5-4 and TRBJ1-5; D might be TRBD1 (5 bases). The CDR3 is 14 amino acids. In germline, CDR1 is SGHNT, CDR2 YYREEE (reference sequence). The V gene lost 3 bases and the J gene lost 0 bases, with 7 bases spanning the gap. The CDR3, as DNA: TGTGCCAGCAGCTCACAGGATAGCAATCAGCCCCAGCATTTT. It translates to CASSSQDSNQPQHF.

V gene TRBV6-1 combines with J gene TRBJ1-5; unclear D gene. Germline values: CDR1 MNHNS, CDR2 SASEGT. This CDR3 region has 13 residues. Trimming took 2 bases from V and 2 from J, leaving 4 bases between them. CDR3 amino acids: CASSESGNQPQHF. The DNA of the CDR3 is TGTGCCAGCAGTGAATCAGGCAATCAGCCCCAGCATTTT.

The chain couples TRBV7-2 to TRBJ1-5; D remains ambiguous. Germline CDR1 is SGHTA and CDR2 is FQGNSA. The CDR3 has 12 residues. V shed 5 bases and J shed 5 bases, with 7 bases lying between them. CDR3 sequence reads: CASSLYYQPQHF. CDR3 sequence (DNA): TGTGCCAGCAGCCTGTATTATCAGCCCCAGCATTTT.

The V gene is TRBV10-1, the J gene TRBJ2-1; D is uncertain. The CDR3 length is 15 residues. V was shortened by 6 bases and J by 9 bases, with 21 bases between the two germline ends. The germline CDR1 and CDR2 sequences are WNHNN and SYGVQD (reference sequence). The CDR3 bases are TGCGCCAGCAGAAAGACTCGTTCACACTCTACTGAGCAGTTCTTC. This codes for CASRKTRSHSTEQFF.

The V and J genes are TRBV28 and TRBJ2-7; D perhaps matches TRBD1 (6 bases). Germline assignment: CDR1 MDHEN and CDR2 SYDVKM. V shed 7 bases and J shed 4 bases, with 17 bases lying between them. The CDR3 covers 14 residues. As DNA, the CDR3 is TGTGCCAGCACCATCCCAGGGGATATGTACGAGCAGTACTTC. It is translated as CASTIPGDMYEQYF. Using reference TRBV28 and TRBJ2-7 for the parts outside the CDR3, the full variable domain is DVKVTQSSRYLVKRTGEKVFLECVQDMDHENMFWYRQDPGLGLRLIYFSYDVKMKEKGDIPEGYSVSREKKERFSLILESASTNQTSMYLCASTIPGDMYEQYFGPGTRLTVT.

The J gene is TRBJ1-2, the V gene TRBV7-2, with D possibly being TRBD1 (5 bases). The CDR3 length is 15 residues. V was trimmed by 4 bases and J by 8 bases, leaving 20 bases between them. Germline CDR1 is SGHTA and CDR2 is FQGNSA. The CDR3 protein is CASSSGRGIVGGYTF. In DNA, the CDR3 is TGTGCCAGCAGCTCAGGCCGGGGCATTGTAGGGGGCTACACCTTC.

This chain connects TRBV6-4 to TRBJ2-1, with 10 positions matching TRBD1. V shed 5 bases and J 8 bases; nucleotides not matched to a gene: 3. This CDR3 has 13 residues. CDR1 is MRHNA and CDR2 is SNTAGT in the germline V gene. The DNA of the CDR3 is TGTGCCAGCAGTCGGGACAGGGGCGATGAGCAGTTCTTC. Its translation is CASSRDRGDEQFF.